Reported below is one T cell receptor beta chain. Antigen: not known. The sample comes from a study of cytomegalovirus exposure and HLA in healthy donors. Findings and caveats of the study: The study found most TCR sequences rare, yet found some public TCRs in many donors. Confirmation was obtained in vitro that three CMV-associated chains are specific for CMV antigens. Associated with cytomegalovirus, according to the listing, were around 170 TCR beta chains. As was reported, the classifier diagnosed cytomegalovirus status with high specificity and sensitivity.

Here immunoSEQ multiplex PCR was the method, and the copy in TCRdb shows in-frame clones only, minus some. The sample holds 50,000 to 70,000 clones, 85% to 95% seen once. The CDR3 totals 16 residues. The V end lost 2 bases, the J end lost 2 bases, and 15 bases lay between the germline ends. Per the germline V gene, CDR1 is SGHRS and CDR2 is YFSETQ. V is TRBV5-1 and J is TRBJ2-3; the D gene is possibly TRBD2 (6 bases). The sample consisted of PBMCs. This clonotype was obtained from a woman between 18 and 30 years old in good health and CMV-seropositive. Written as DNA, the CDR3 is TGCGCCAGCAGCTTTTCCGTCGGGGGTTCCACAGATACGCAGTATTTT. Protein sequence: CASSFSVGGSTDTQYF.